This T cell receptor beta chain was captured by sequencing in a study of T cells after yellow fever vaccination. Study-level points and caveats: Weaker, the secondary response peaked sooner, at day 5 versus 15. FACS-sorted repertoires could contain abundant clonotypes contaminating from the bulk population.

CDR1 SGHRS and CDR2 YFSETQ come from the germline V gene. Germline trimming cut 5 bases from V and 5 bases from J; bases unmatched to any gene: 12. The CDR3 extends over 15 amino acids. This clonotype was seen many times. The antigen remains undetermined. 5'RACE template switching added a universal primer site and UMIs to TCR cDNA. In TCRdb, the 5' RACE reads were re-called with MiXCR into one record per CDR3 protein. The sample has around 310,000 distinct CDR3 sequences, around 4.1% seen once. V usage is TRBV5-1 and J usage is TRBJ2-5, with TRBD1 matching 7 bases. The sequences come from PBMCs, collected 5 days after the yellow fever booster vaccination. This receptor was obtained from a man in his late teens or twenties who received the YFV17D yellow fever vaccine. CDR3 bases: TGCGCCAGCAGATCAGACACAGGGGTTGGGGAGACCCAGTACTTC. Amino acid sequence: CASRSDTGVGETQYF.